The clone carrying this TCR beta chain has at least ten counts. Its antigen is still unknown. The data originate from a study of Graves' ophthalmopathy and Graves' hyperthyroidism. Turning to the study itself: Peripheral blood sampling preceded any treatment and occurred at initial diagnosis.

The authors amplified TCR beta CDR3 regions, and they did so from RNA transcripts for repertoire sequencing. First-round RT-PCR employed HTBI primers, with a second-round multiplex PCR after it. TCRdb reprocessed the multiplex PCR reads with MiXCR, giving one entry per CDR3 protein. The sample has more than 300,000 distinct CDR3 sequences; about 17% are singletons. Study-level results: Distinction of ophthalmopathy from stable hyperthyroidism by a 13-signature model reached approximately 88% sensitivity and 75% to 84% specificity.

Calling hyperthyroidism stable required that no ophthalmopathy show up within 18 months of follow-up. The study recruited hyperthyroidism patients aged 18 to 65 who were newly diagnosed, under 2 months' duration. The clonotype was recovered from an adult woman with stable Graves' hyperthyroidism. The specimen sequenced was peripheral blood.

The CDR3 nucleotides read TGTGCCAGCAGCCCACGACAGGGGCTCATCACTGAAGCTTTCTTT. Translated, it gives CASSPRQGLITEAFF. The J gene is TRBJ1-1, the V gene TRBV11-1; TRBD1 aligns across 8 bases. V dropped 5 bases and J dropped 4; count of bases not matched to a gene: 9. Germline lookup yields CDR1 SGHAT and CDR2 FQDESV (reference sequence). CDR3 size: 15 residues.